This entry describes one T cell receptor (beta chain). Its antigen is unidentified. The sample is drawn from a study of cytomegalovirus exposure and HLA in healthy donors. Looking at the study overall: Later, an analysis reported that the approximately 120 validation repertoires had used the same platform as the approximately 690 first-cohort repertoires. General study results and limits: Overall, about 160 TCR beta chains were annotated as cytomegalovirus-associated. CMV antigen specificity of three CMV-associated chains was confirmed in vitro. Clusters of TCRs from the first cohort tended to co-occur in the 100 to 150 validation repertoires (as a later analysis found).

The assay was immunoSEQ multiplex PCR, and TCRdb's table has in-frame clones only and misses some. The table records tens of thousands of clones, roughly 93% of them present only once. The germline V gene encodes CDR1 SNHLY and CDR2 FYNNEI. The ends lost 6 bases at V and 7 bases at J; junction bases unmatched: 6. CDR3 length: 14 amino acids. The source of this sequence is a man aged 18 to 35 in good health and CMV-seronegative. The sequenced material came from PBMCs. This chain links TRBV2 with TRBJ1-5; 10 nucleotides agree with TRBD1. The CDR3 nucleotides read TGTGCCAGCAGCTCGACAGGGGGCGGACAGCCCCAGCATTTT. Translation gives CASSSTGGGQPQHF. Complete variable domain (other parts from reference TRBV2 and TRBJ1-5): EPEVTQTPSHQVTQMGQEVILRCVPISNHLYFYWYRQILGQKVEFLVSFYNNEISEKSEIFDDQFSVERPDGSNFTLKIRSTKLEDSAMYFCASSSTGGGQPQHFGDGTRLSIL.